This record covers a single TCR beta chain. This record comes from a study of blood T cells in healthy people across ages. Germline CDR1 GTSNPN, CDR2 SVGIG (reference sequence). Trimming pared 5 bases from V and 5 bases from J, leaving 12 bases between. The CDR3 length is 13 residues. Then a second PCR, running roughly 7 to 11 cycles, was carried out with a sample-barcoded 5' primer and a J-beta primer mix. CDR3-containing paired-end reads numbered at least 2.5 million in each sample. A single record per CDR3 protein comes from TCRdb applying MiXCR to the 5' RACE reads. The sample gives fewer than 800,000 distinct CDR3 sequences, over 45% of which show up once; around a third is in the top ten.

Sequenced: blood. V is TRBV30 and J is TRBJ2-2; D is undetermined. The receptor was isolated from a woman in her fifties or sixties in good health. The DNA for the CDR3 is TGTGCCTGGGACATTGGGCGGACCGGGGAGCTGTTTTTT. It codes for CAWDIGRTGELFF.